The rows below give T cell receptor beta chains drawn from one sample of a study of CD8 T cells in Susac syndrome. TCRdb recomputed calls from the immunoSEQ multiplex PCR reads with MiXCR, one row per CDR3 protein. The sample includes about 210,000 distinct CDR3 sequences, 94% of them seen just once. Input material: CD4+ T cells from PBMCs. These receptors were taken from a human donor with Susac syndrome. CDR3s include the opening cysteine and the closing phenylalanine or tryptophan. Fields, in order: D gene, J gene, clone size, V gene, CDR3 DNA, CDR3 protein. The D gene is left open where the match is weak. For some rows the clone size is stated as once, few or many, or as a class when expanded; others skip it.

>-|TRBJ2-3|-|TRBV6-2/TRBV6-3
TGTGCCAGCGGCCGAGGCGGGGCCACAGATACGCAGTATTTT
CASGRGGATDTQYF
>-|TRBJ1-1|-|TRBV11-3
TGTGCCAGCAGCCACCACGGTTCGAACACTGAAGCTTTCTTT
CASSHHGSNTEAFF
>-|TRBJ1-2|-|TRBV29-1
TGCAGCGTTGAAGGAGGGTCTAACTATGGCTACACCTTC
CSVEGGSNYGYTF
>-|TRBJ1-2|-|TRBV5-4
TGTGCCAGCAGCTTTGGGCGGGAAAGGAGCTATGGCTACACCTTC
CASSFGRERSYGYTF
>-|TRBJ1-2|once|TRBV6-5
TGTGCCAGCAGAGAGTTAGGGGACTATGGCTACACCTTC
CASRELGDYGYTF
>-|TRBJ2-1|-|TRBV9
TGTGCCAGCACCCCACTGGCGACAGTTTCGTACAATGAGCAGTTCTTC
CASTPLATVSYNEQFF
>TRBD1|TRBJ2-4|-|TRBV30
TGTGCCTGGAGTGTACTACCACAGGGGGCTTTAGCCAAAAACATTCAGTACTTC
CAWSVLPQGALAKNIQYF
>TRBD1|TRBJ1-6|-|TRBV2
TGTGCCAGCAGTTCCCGGACAGGGAACAATTCACCCCTCCACTTT
CASSSRTGNNSPLHF
>-|TRBJ1-5|-|TRBV6-1
TGTGCCAGCAGTGATTCACTGGGTAGGGGCAATCAGCCCCAGCATTTT
CASSDSLGRGNQPQHF
>-|TRBJ2-3|-|TRBV3-1
TGTGCCAGCAGCCAAGCCCCTAGCCCACCCACAGATACGCAGTATTTT
CASSQAPSPPTDTQYF
>-|TRBJ1-5|-|TRBV5-1
TGCGCCAGCAGTCGAGGGCCCGATCAGCCCCAGCATTTT
CASSRGPDQPQHF
>-|TRBJ2-7|-|TRBV6-2/TRBV6-3
TGTGCCAGCGCCGGGGTCTCCTACGAGCAGTACTTC
CASAGVSYEQYF
>-|TRBJ2-7|few|TRBV7-9
TGTGCCAGCAGCTCCTACCGGGACCCCTCCTACGAGCAGTACTTC
CASSSYRDPSYEQYF
>-|TRBJ1-2|-|TRBV30
TGTGCCTGGAGCCGACTCCCCGACTATGGCTACACCTTC
CAWSRLPDYGYTF
>-|TRBJ2-7|-|TRBV5-1
TGCGCCAGCAGCTTGGACCTAGGGGGGAGCGAGCAGTACTTC
CASSLDLGGSEQYF
>-|TRBJ1-2|-|TRBV2
TGTGCCAGCATGGCCGTGCATAATGGCTACACCTTC
CASMAVHNGYTF
>-|TRBJ1-2|-|TRBV7-6
TGTGCCAGCAGCTCTAGTGGAACTTCGATCGGCTACACCTTC
CASSSSGTSIGYTF
>-|TRBJ1-1|-|TRBV4-2
TGTGCCAGCAGCCAAGAACTAGGCGCTGAAGCTTTCTTT
CASSQELGAEAFF
>TRBD2|TRBJ2-5|-|TRBV9
TGTGCCAGCAGCGTAGGGGTGGGGGGGGGCCAAGAGACCCAGTACTTC
CASSVGVGGGQETQYF
>TRBD1|TRBJ1-6|-|TRBV7-2
TGTGCCAGCAGCTTAGCTCAGGGGACAGGGAATTCACCCCTCCACTTT
CASSLAQGTGNSPLHF
>-|TRBJ2-1|-|TRBV20-1
TGCAGTGCTAGCGGGGGAACCTACAATGAGCAGTTCTTC
CSASGGTYNEQFF
>TRBD1|TRBJ2-5|once|TRBV27
TGTGCCAGCAGTGGGGTAGGACAGGGGTGGCGAGAGACCCAGTACTTC
CASSGVGQGWRETQYF
>-|TRBJ2-5|once|TRBV11-2
TGTGCCAGCAGCTCGGGGATTCAAGAGACCCAGTACTTC
CASSSGIQETQYF
>-|TRBJ2-2|-|TRBV20-1
TGCAGTGCCCCTCTCGGGGTTGGGGCCGCCGGGGAGCTGTTTTTT
CSAPLGVGAAGELFF
>-|TRBJ1-6|-|TRBV20-1
TGCAGTGCTAGCGAGGCGGGACGGTATAATTCACCCCTCCACTTT
CSASEAGRYNSPLHF
>-|TRBJ1-2|-|TRBV30
TGTGCCTGGAGGGTTACGAGTTCGAGGGGCTACACCTTC
CAWRVTSSRGYTF
>-|TRBJ2-7|-|TRBV28
TGTGCCAGCAGTTTCTCTACGGTGGGGCTTAGCTACGAGCAGTACTTC
CASSFSTVGLSYEQYF
>TRBD1|TRBJ2-1|-|TRBV6-2/TRBV6-3
TGTGCCAGCCGCACACAGGGGGCGTACAATGAGCAGTTCTTC
CASRTQGAYNEQFF
>-|TRBJ1-1|-|TRBV5-1
TGCGCCAGCAGCCCGAAAGGGGTAGACACTGAAGCTTTCTTT
CASSPKGVDTEAFF
>TRBD1|TRBJ1-5|-|TRBV7-9
TGTGCCAGCAGCTTCTCTGGTGGGACAGGGGGAAATCAGCCCCAGCATTTT
CASSFSGGTGGNQPQHF
>-|TRBJ2-2|-|TRBV11-2
TGTGCCAGCAGCTTAGGGGTACGGGCCGGGGAGCTGTTTTTT
CASSLGVRAGELFF
>TRBD1|TRBJ1-1|-|TRBV25-1
TGTGCCAGCAGTGCTCCTATCGGACAGGGGGCAGGAAACACTGAAGCTTTCTTT
CASSAPIGQGAGNTEAFF